This T cell receptor (beta chain) derives from a study of blood T cell repertoires in COVID-19. As for the study in general: Samples came from the United States, Italy and Spain, spanning acute and convalescent COVID-19.

This CDR3 has 17 residues. V was trimmed by 3 bases and J by 5 bases, leaving 20 bases between them. Germline-derived CDR1 and CDR2 are KGHDR and SFDVKD. Repertoires were generated with immunoSEQ multiplex PCR, while TCRdb's copy carries only in-frame clones and drops some. The repertoire holds 150,000 or so clones, with about 85% as singletons. The sequenced sample consisted of peripheral blood. This TCR came from a man in his sixties with COVID-19, enrolled during active disease. V and J are TRBV24-1 and TRBJ2-3, with D possibly TRBD2 on 6 matching bases. The CDR3 DNA sequence: TGTGCCACCAGTGATCACGAGGACTACCACCACTTAGATACGCAGTATTTT. This gives the protein CATSDHEDYHHLDTQYF.